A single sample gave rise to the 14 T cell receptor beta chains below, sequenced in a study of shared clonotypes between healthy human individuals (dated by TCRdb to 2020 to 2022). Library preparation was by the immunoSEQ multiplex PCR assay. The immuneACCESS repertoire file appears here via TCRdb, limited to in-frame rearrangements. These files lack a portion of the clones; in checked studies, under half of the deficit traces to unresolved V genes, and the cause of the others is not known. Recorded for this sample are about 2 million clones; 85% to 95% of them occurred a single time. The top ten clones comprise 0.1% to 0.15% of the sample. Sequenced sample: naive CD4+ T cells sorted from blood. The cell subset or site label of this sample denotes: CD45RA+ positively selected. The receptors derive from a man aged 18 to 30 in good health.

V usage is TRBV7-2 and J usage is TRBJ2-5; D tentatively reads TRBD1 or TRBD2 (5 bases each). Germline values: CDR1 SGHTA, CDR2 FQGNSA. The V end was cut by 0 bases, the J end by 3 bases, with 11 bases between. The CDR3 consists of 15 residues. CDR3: CASSLAAGREETQYF. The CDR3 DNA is TGTGCCAGCAGCTTAGCGGCGGGCAGGGAAGAGACCCAGTACTTC.

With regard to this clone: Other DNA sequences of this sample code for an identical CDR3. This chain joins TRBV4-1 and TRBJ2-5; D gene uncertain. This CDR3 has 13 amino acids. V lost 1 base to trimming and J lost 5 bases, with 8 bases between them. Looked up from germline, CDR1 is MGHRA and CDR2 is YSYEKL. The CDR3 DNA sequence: TGCGCCAGCAGCCAAGCACCCCCTGAGACCCAGTACTTC. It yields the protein CASSQAPPETQYF.

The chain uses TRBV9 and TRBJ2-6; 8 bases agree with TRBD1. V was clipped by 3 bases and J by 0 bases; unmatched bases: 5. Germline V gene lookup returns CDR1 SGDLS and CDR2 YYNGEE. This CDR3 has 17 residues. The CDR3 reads CASSATGASSGANVLTF. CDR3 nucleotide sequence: TGTGCCAGCAGCGCGACAGGGGCTAGCTCTGGGGCCAACGTCCTGACTTTC. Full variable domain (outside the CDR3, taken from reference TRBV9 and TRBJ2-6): DSGVTQTPKHLITATGQRVTLRCSPRSGDLSVYWYQQSLDQGLQFLIQYYNGEERAKGNILERFSAQQFPDLHSELNLSSLELGDSALYFCASSATGASSGANVLTFGAGSRLTVL.

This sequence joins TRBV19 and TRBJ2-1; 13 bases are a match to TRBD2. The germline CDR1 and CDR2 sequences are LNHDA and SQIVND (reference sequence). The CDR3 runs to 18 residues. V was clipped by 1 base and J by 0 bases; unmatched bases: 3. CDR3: CASSIGLAGGSSYNEQFF. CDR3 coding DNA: TGTGCCAGTAGTATAGGACTAGCGGGGGGAAGCTCCTACAATGAGCAGTTCTTC. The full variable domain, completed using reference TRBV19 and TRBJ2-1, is DGGITQSPKYLFRKEGQNVTLSCEQNLNHDAMYWYRQDPGQGLRLIYYSQIVNDFQKGDIAEGYSVSREKKESFPLTVTSAQKNPTAFYLCASSIGLAGGSSYNEQFFGPGTRLTVL.

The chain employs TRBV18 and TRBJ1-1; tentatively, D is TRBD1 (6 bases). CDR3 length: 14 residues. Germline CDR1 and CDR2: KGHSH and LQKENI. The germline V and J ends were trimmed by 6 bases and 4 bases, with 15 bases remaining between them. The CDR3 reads CASSPDRLSTEAFF. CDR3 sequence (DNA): TGTGCCAGCTCCCCAGACAGGTTGAGCACTGAAGCTTTCTTT.

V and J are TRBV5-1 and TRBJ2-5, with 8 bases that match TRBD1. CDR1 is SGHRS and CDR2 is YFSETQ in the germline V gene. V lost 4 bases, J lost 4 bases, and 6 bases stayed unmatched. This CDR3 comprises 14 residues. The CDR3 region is CASSRWTGLETQYF. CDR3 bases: TGCGCCAGCAGCCGTTGGACAGGGCTAGAGACCCAGTACTTC.

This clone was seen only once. The DNA for the CDR3 is TGTGCCAGTAGTATAGGTGCCTTGGCAGGGAGCTCCTACGAGCAGTACTTC. The encoded protein is CASSIGALAGSSYEQYF. The V gene is TRBV19, the J gene TRBJ2-7; D tentatively fits TRBD1 or TRBD2 (5 bases each). Per germline, CDR1 LNHDA and CDR2 SQIVND (reference sequence). V was clipped by 1 base and J by 0 bases, with 16 bases between them. The CDR3 loop spans 17 amino acids.

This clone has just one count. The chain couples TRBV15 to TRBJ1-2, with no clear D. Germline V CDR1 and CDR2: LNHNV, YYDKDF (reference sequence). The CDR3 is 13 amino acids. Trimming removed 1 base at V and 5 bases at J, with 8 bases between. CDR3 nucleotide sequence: TGTGCCACCAGCAGAGTTGGAGGATATGGCTACACCTTC. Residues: CATSRVGGYGYTF.

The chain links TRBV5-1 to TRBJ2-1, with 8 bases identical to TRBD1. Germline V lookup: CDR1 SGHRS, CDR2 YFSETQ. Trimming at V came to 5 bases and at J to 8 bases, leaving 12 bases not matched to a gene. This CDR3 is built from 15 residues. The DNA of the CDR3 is TGCGCCAGCAGTAAGATACCGGACAGGGTTGATGAGCAGTTCTTC. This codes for CASSKIPDRVDEQFF.

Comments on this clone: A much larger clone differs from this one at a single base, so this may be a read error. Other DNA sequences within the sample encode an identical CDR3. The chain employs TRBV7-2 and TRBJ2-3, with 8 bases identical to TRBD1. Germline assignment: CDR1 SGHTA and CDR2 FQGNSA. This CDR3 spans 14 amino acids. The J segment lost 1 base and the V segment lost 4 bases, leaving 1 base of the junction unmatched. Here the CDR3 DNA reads TGTGCCAGCAGCTCGGGACAGGGCACAGATACGCAGTATTTT. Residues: CASSSGQGTDTQYF.

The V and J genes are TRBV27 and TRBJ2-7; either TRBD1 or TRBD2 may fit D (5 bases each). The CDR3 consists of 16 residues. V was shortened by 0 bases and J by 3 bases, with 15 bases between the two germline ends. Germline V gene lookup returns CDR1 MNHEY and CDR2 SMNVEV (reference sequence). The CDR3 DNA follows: TGTGCCAGCAGTTTATCGGGGCTAGCCGAAATCTACGAGCAGTACTTC. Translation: CASSLSGLAEIYEQYF.

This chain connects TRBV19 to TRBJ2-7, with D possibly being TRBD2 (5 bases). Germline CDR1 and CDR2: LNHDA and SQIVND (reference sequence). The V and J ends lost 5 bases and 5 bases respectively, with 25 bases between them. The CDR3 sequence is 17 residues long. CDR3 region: CASSPPPGTSSFHEQYF. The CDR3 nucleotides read TGTGCCAGTAGTCCTCCCCCGGGAACTTCCTCTTTCCACGAGCAGTACTTC.

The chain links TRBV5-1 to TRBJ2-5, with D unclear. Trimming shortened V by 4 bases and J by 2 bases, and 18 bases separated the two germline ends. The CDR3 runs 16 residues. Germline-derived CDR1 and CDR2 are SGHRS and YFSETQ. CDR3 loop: CASSPQITLLQETQYF. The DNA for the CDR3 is TGCGCCAGCAGCCCTCAGATCACTCTACTTCAAGAGACCCAGTACTTC.

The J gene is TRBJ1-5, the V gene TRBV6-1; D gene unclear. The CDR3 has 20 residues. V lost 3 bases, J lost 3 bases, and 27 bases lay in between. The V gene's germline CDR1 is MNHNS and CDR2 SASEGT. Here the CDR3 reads CASSDPVGLKGGVNNQPQHF. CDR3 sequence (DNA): TGTGCCAGCAGTGATCCCGTGGGGTTAAAGGGTGGAGTTAACAATCAGCCCCAGCATTTT.